The 23 T cell receptor beta chains listed next were all sequenced from one sample in a study of shared clonotypes between healthy human individuals (dated by TCRdb to the early 2020s). Library method: the immunoSEQ multiplex PCR assay. Imported from immuneACCESS, the table was reduced by TCRdb to in-frame sequences with V and J called. These copies leave out some clones; in studies compared against another copy, an unresolved V gene accounts for under half, and the cause of the remainder is not known. Within this sample are a few million clones, with over 85% of them counted one time only. Around 0.14% of the sample is taken by the ten largest. The sample consisted of naive CD4+ T cells sorted from blood. The cell subset or site label, as the study defines it: CD45RA+ positively selected. Receptors originate from a young man in good health.

This chain uses TRBV5-1 with TRBJ2-2, with D possibly TRBD2 on 6 matching bases. Germline values: CDR1 SGHRS, CDR2 YFSETQ. The V end was cut by 4 bases, the J end by 3 bases, with 13 bases between. This CDR3 contains 15 residues. CDR3 coding DNA: TGCGCCAGCAGCGCCGGGAGATGGGACACCGGGGAGCTGTTTTTT. Its translation: CASSAGRWDTGELFF.

The chain links TRBV15 to TRBJ2-3; 9 nucleotides agree with TRBD2. With 4 bases clipped from V and 2 bases from J, the junction kept 7 bases outside the gene matches. The CDR3 loop spans 16 amino acids. CDR1 and CDR2 from the germline V gene are LNHNV and YYDKDF (reference sequence). CDR3 protein: CATSKLLAGPTDTQYF. The CDR3 coding sequence is TGTGCCACCAGCAAACTTCTAGCGGGGCCCACAGATACGCAGTATTTT.

The J gene is TRBJ1-2, the V gene TRBV2; 8 bases match TRBD1. J gave up 5 bases and V 2 bases, and 4 bases lay outside the gene matches. CDR3 size: 14 residues. Per germline, CDR1 SNHLY and CDR2 FYNNEI. This CDR3 reads CASSESRGLYGYTF. The CDR3 region has the DNA TGTGCCAGCAGTGAAAGCAGGGGGCTATATGGCTACACCTTC.

The gene calls are TRBV11-2 and TRBJ2-6; D call uncertain. CDR1 is SGHAT and CDR2 is FQNNGV in the germline V gene. CDR3 length: 15 amino acids. Trimming pared 0 bases from V and 0 bases from J, leaving 3 bases between. This CDR3 is CASSLDLSGANVLTF. CDR3 nucleotide sequence: TGTGCCAGCAGCTTAGATCTCTCTGGGGCCAACGTCCTGACTTTC. Full variable domain (remainder filled in from reference TRBV11-2 and TRBJ2-6): EAGVAQSPRYKIIEKRQSVAFWCNPISGHATLYWYQQILGQGPKLLIQFQNNGVVDDSQLPKDRFSAERLKGVDSTLKIQPAKLEDSAVYLCASSLDLSGANVLTFGAGSRLTVL.

The chain carries TRBV10-3 and TRBJ1-1; TRBD1 aligns across 8 bases. V was clipped by 10 bases and J by 3 bases; unmatched bases: 13. Germline V gives CDR1 ENHRY, CDR2 SYGVKD. The CDR3 covers 15 residues. CDR3: CATTLPGQAHTEAFF. The CDR3 nucleotides read TGTGCCACCACCTTACCGGGACAGGCCCACACTGAAGCTTTCTTT.

The J gene is TRBJ2-1, the V gene TRBV9; D gene uncertain. CDR1 and CDR2 (germline): SGDLS, YYNGEE. CDR3 length: 16 residues. V shed 0 bases and J shed 0 bases, with 10 bases lying between them. The CDR3: CASSVGAASSYNEQFF. The CDR3 region has the DNA TGTGCCAGCAGCGTAGGTGCTGCCAGCTCCTACAATGAGCAGTTCTTC.

V gene TRBV15 combines with J gene TRBJ2-7, with 9 positions matching TRBD1. Trimming took 2 bases from V and 3 from J; bases not matched to a gene: 8. This CDR3 has 16 amino acids. CDR1 LNHNV and CDR2 YYDKDF come from the germline V gene (reference sequence). The CDR3 DNA is TGTGCCACCAGCAGACTTCTCGGACAGGGGAGCTACGAGCAGTACTTC. It yields the protein CATSRLLGQGSYEQYF.

Here the CDR3 DNA reads TGTGCCATCAGTGGAAGGCCCTGGGAGGGAGAGACCCAGTACTTC. Amino acids: CAISGRPWEGETQYF. The rearrangement joins TRBV10-3 to TRBJ2-5; TRBD2 matches at 7 bases. Germline trimming cut 4 bases from V and 4 bases from J; bases unmatched to any gene: 9. Germline V CDR1 and CDR2: ENHRY, SYGVKD. The CDR3 totals 15 residues.

Details on this clone: Other DNA variants within this sample encode the same CDR3. J is TRBJ1-1 and V is TRBV27; D is perhaps TRBD1 (5 bases). Germline V CDR1 and CDR2: MNHEY, SMNVEV (reference sequence). This CDR3 comprises 13 residues. V shed 5 bases and J shed 2 bases, with 9 bases lying between them. CDR3 coding DNA: TGTGCCAGCAGTATCCAGGGAAACACTGAAGCTTTCTTT. It encodes CASSIQGNTEAFF.

The table lists this clone with a count of one. V gene TRBV5-1 combines with J gene TRBJ1-2; weak D call: TRBD1 (5 bases). The CDR3 totals 17 residues. V was clipped by 1 base and J by 4 bases, with 20 bases between them. The V gene's germline CDR1 is SGHRS and CDR2 YFSETQ. CDR3 sequence reads: CASSLTTTGSGTYGYTF. CDR3 DNA sequence: TGCGCCAGCAGCTTGACAACCACCGGTTCGGGGACCTATGGCTACACCTTC.

Concerning this clone: Other DNA variants within this sample encode the same CDR3. The chain combines TRBV27 with TRBJ2-7, with a weak D call TRBD2 (5 bases). Between the trimmed V and J ends, which lost 5 bases and 4 bases, there was a span of 9 bases. Per germline, CDR1 MNHEY and CDR2 SMNVEV (reference sequence). The CDR3 has 12 residues. Here the CDR3 reads CASSDRGYEQYF. The CDR3 DNA is TGTGCCAGCAGTGACCGCGGGTACGAGCAGTACTTC.

The chain's CDR3 is CASSPGTLSSYEQYF. CDR3 in DNA: TGTGCCAGCAGTCCCGGGACCCTCAGCTCCTACGAGCAGTACTTC. The chain combines TRBV6-5 with TRBJ2-7; D may correspond to TRBD1 or TRBD2 (5 bases each). The germline V gene encodes CDR1 MNHEY and CDR2 SVGAGI. This CDR3 has 15 residues. Trimming took off 5 bases at V and 0 bases at J, with 14 bases between the two ends.

V gene TRBV19 combines with J gene TRBJ2-1, with TRBD2 identical over 11 bases. The CDR3 runs to 15 residues. J was trimmed by 2 bases and V by 4 bases; bases with no gene match: 1. Germline lookup yields CDR1 LNHDA and CDR2 SQIVND (reference sequence). CDR3 nucleotide sequence: TGTGCCAGTAGTACGGGACTAGCGGCCTACAATGAGCAGTTCTTC. It translates to CASSTGLAAYNEQFF.

This sequence joins TRBV29-1 and TRBJ2-7; TRBD2 matches 7 bases. Losses at the gene ends were 3 bases for V and 3 bases for J; bases not matched to a gene: 5. There are 13 residues in the CDR3. The germline V gene encodes CDR1 SQVTM and CDR2 ANQGSEA. CDR3 protein: CSVDGGSIYEQYF. In nucleotides, the CDR3 is TGCAGCGTTGACGGGGGGTCCATCTACGAGCAGTACTTC.

The rearrangement links TRBV30 to TRBJ2-5; 10 bases map to TRBD2. Germline CDR1 reads GTSNPN; CDR2 reads SVGIG (reference sequence). The CDR3 length is 15 residues. Unmatched junction bases numbered 6, after V lost 5 bases and J lost 0 bases. CDR3 sequence: CAWGKLAGHQETQYF. The CDR3 DNA is TGTGCCTGGGGTAAACTAGCGGGGCACCAAGAGACCCAGTACTTC.

This clone was observed many times. The chain is built from TRBV9 and TRBJ1-1, with D possibly being TRBD1 (5 bases). The CDR3 has 16 amino acids. The V gene's germline CDR1 is SGDLS and CDR2 YYNGEE. The V end lost 4 bases, the J end lost 3 bases, and 19 bases lay between the germline ends. The CDR3 loop reads CASSLNLNAGYTEAFF. The CDR3 DNA is TGTGCCAGCAGCCTCAATTTAAACGCAGGGTACACTGAAGCTTTCTTT.

The V and J genes are TRBV5-4 and TRBJ1-3; D ambiguous. Germline CDR1 SGHNT, CDR2 YYREEE (reference sequence). V shed 1 base and J shed 6 bases, with 8 bases lying between them. CDR3 length: 13 residues. Here the CDR3 reads CASSLMEANTIYF. In DNA form, the CDR3 reads TGTGCCAGCAGCTTGATGGAAGCAAACACCATATATTTT.

This chain uses TRBV10-1 with TRBJ1-1; 8 bases match TRBD1. Germline V gene data show CDR1 as WNHNN and CDR2 as SYGVQD (reference sequence). V shed 10 bases and J 5 bases; nucleotides not matched to a gene: 18. CDR3 length equals 16 residues. CDR3 in DNA: TGCGCCAAAGAAGGACAGGGAGGGGTTTTGGGTACTGAAGCTTTCTTT. This sequence encodes CAKEGQGGVLGTEAFF.

This clone was seen more than once but under ten times. The sample holds other DNA sequences that translate to the same CDR3. The chain combines TRBV5-1 with TRBJ1-1; no definite D call. This CDR3 comprises 14 residues. V shed 2 bases and J shed 0 bases, with 8 bases lying between them. The germline V gene has CDR1 SGHRS and CDR2 YFSETQ. As DNA, the CDR3 is TGCGCCAGCAGCTTCGAACAGTTGAACACTGAAGCTTTCTTT. Translation: CASSFEQLNTEAFF.

The chain employs TRBV5-1 and TRBJ1-1, with D unclear. CDR1 and CDR2 from the germline V gene are SGHRS and YFSETQ. V shed 4 bases and J shed 1 base, with 14 bases lying between them. The CDR3 contains 15 residues. DNA for the CDR3: TGCGCCAGCAGCCCCGCCCCGGGATGGAACACTGAAGCTTTCTTT. Its protein is CASSPAPGWNTEAFF.

The CDR3 is CAAARGFRNYEQYF. The CDR3 bases are TGTGCCGCCGCCAGGGGTTTTAGAAACTACGAGCAGTACTTC. The genes are TRBV27 and TRBJ2-7, with D possibly TRBD1 on 6 matching bases. The V gene's germline CDR1 is MNHEY and CDR2 SMNVEV (reference sequence). CDR3 size: 14 residues. Trimming pared 11 bases from V and 3 bases from J, leaving 20 bases between.

The rearrangement uses TRBV7-9 and TRBJ2-4; D is undetermined. From germline, CDR1 is SEHNR and CDR2 FQNEAQ (reference sequence). Deletions cut 1 base from V and 7 bases from J, with 11 bases between. The length of the CDR3 is 14 residues. CDR3 DNA: TGTGCCAGCAGCTTAGAGGCAGGCCCCAACATTCAGTACTTC. Protein product: CASSLEAGPNIQYF.

V and J are TRBV7-2 and TRBJ2-7; D gene uncertain. The CDR3 contains 12 residues. Between the trimmed V and J ends, which lost 5 bases and 6 bases, there was a span of 11 bases. The germline V gene has CDR1 SGHTA and CDR2 FQGNSA. The CDR3 coding sequence is TGTGCCAGCAGCATCCCCCTAGGCGAGCAGTACTTC. The encoded protein is CASSIPLGEQYF.